This is a list of T cell receptor beta chains from one sample in a study of blood T cell repertoires in COVID-19. TCRdb's table, derived via immunoSEQ multiplex PCR, lists solely in-frame clones and lacks some. In the table there are about 50,000 clones, about 82% of which are singletons. Source material: peripheral blood. Every receptor here comes from a woman aged 60-70 years with acute or convalescent COVID-19. Each CDR3 is given with its conserved first and last residue. Each record gives: J gene, D gene, clone size, V gene, CDR3 protein, CDR3 DNA. D genes are given only for firm matches. A clone size is listed for some rows: how often the clone was seen (once, few, many), or a class if it is expanded.

J: TRBJ1-6; D: NA; size: NA; V: TRBV6-6; CDR3: CASRERGTYNSPLHF; DNA: TGTGCCAGCAGGGAGAGGGGGACCTATAATTCACCCCTCCACTTT
J: TRBJ1-6; D: TRBD1; size: NA; V: TRBV5-4; CDR3: CASSRSGDRNSPLHF; DNA: TGTGCCAGCAGCCGGAGTGGGGACAGAAATTCACCCCTCCACTTT
J: TRBJ1-2; D: NA; size: NA; V: TRBV7-9; CDR3: CASSLNRDYGYTF; DNA: TGTGCCAGCAGCTTAAACAGGGACTATGGCTACACCTTC
J: TRBJ2-2; D: NA; size: NA; V: TRBV7-3; CDR3: CASSLGQNTGELFF; DNA: TGTGCCAGCAGCTTGGGACAGAACACCGGGGAGCTGTTTTTT
J: TRBJ2-1; D: TRBD2; size: NA; V: TRBV29-1; CDR3: CSAGGLVTYNEQFF; DNA: TGCAGCGCTGGGGGACTAGTGACATACAATGAGCAGTTCTTC
J: TRBJ1-4; D: NA; size: NA; V: TRBV2; CDR3: CASSQDRNNEKLFF; DNA: TGTGCCAGCAGTCAGGACAGAAATAATGAAAAACTGTTTTTT
J: TRBJ1-6; D: NA; size: few; V: TRBV6-6; CDR3: CASTTVAGFNSPLHF; DNA: TGTGCCAGCACTACGGTGGCGGGATTTAATTCACCCCTCCACTTT
J: TRBJ1-2; D: NA; size: NA; V: TRBV2; CDR3: CASSLDSQYGGYTF; DNA: TGTGCCAGCAGTCTAGACAGCCAATACGGGGGCTACACCTTC
J: TRBJ1-3; D: NA; size: NA; V: TRBV18; CDR3: CASSPSAGPGNTIYF; DNA: TGTGCCAGCTCACCAAGTGCAGGGCCTGGAAACACCATATATTTT
J: TRBJ2-1; D: NA; size: NA; V: TRBV24-1; CDR3: CATSDESNEQFF; DNA: TGTGCCACCAGTGACGAGAGCAATGAGCAGTTCTTC
J: TRBJ2-7; D: NA; size: NA; V: TRBV11-2; CDR3: CASSPRDSAYEQYF; DNA: TGTGCCAGCAGCCCTAGGGACTCCGCCTACGAGCAGTACTTC
J: TRBJ1-5; D: TRBD1; size: NA; V: TRBV28; CDR3: CASSSPQGAGAAQHF; DNA: TGTGCCAGCAGTTCGCCACAGGGGGCGGGTGCGGCCCAGCATTTT
J: TRBJ2-7; D: NA; size: NA; V: TRBV5-8; CDR3: CASSLGLKDTETYEQYF; DNA: TGTGCCAGCAGCTTGGGCTTGAAGGACACCGAGACCTACGAGCAGTACTTC
J: TRBJ2-5; D: NA; size: NA; V: TRBV6-1; CDR3: CASSEGWGLGETQYF; DNA: TGTGCCAGCAGTGAAGGGTGGGGGCTGGGGGAGACCCAGTACTTC
J: TRBJ1-6; D: TRBD1; size: NA; V: TRBV29-1; CDR3: CSVRDRTNSPLHF; DNA: TGCAGCGTTAGGGACAGGACTAATTCACCCCTCCACTTT
J: TRBJ2-1; D: NA; size: NA; V: TRBV14; CDR3: CASSQLSSPYNEQFF; DNA: TGTGCCAGCAGCCAACTGTCCTCTCCCTACAATGAGCAGTTCTTC
J: TRBJ1-2; D: NA; size: NA; V: TRBV28; CDR3: CASSRVDRNYGYTF; DNA: TGTGCCAGCAGTCGCGTTGACAGGAACTATGGCTACACCTTC
J: TRBJ2-2; D: TRBD1; size: NA; V: TRBV4-1; CDR3: CASSFGQVINTGELFF; DNA: TGCGCCAGCAGCTTCGGACAGGTGATAAACACCGGGGAGCTGTTTTTT
J: TRBJ2-7; D: TRBD1; size: NA; V: TRBV27; CDR3: CASSARDRGFHEQYF; DNA: TGTGCCAGCAGTGCCCGGGACAGGGGATTCCACGAGCAGTACTTC
J: TRBJ1-4; D: NA; size: NA; V: TRBV6-5; CDR3: CASSYSSRGYEKLFF; DNA: TGTGCCAGCAGTTACTCGAGCAGGGGTTATGAAAAACTGTTTTTT
J: TRBJ1-5; D: NA; size: NA; V: TRBV30; CDR3: CAWSETASNQPQHF; DNA: TGTGCCTGGAGTGAGACAGCGAGCAATCAGCCCCAGCATTTT
J: TRBJ1-2; D: NA; size: once; V: TRBV19; CDR3: CASSMGGSRYGYTF; DNA: TGTGCCAGTAGTATGGGAGGGTCCCGCTATGGCTACACCTTC
J: TRBJ2-7; D: NA; size: NA; V: TRBV7-2; CDR3: CASSLWLKSYEQYF; DNA: TGTGCCAGCAGCTTATGGCTGAAGTCCTACGAGCAGTACTTC
J: TRBJ2-7; D: TRBD2; size: NA; V: TRBV19; CDR3: CATAGDDSYEQYF; DNA: TGTGCCACTGCGGGAGACGACTCCTACGAGCAGTACTTC
J: TRBJ1-6; D: TRBD1; size: NA; V: TRBV5-1; CDR3: CASSDGQGYNSPLHF; DNA: TGCGCCAGCAGCGACGGACAGGGATATAATTCACCCCTCCACTTT
J: TRBJ1-1; D: NA; size: once; V: TRBV5-6; CDR3: CASTLRRRFPEAFF; DNA: TGTGCCAGCACCCTCCGCCGGCGGTTTCCTGAAGCTTTCTTT
J: TRBJ2-1; D: NA; size: NA; V: TRBV24-1; CDR3: CATSDFAPGSYNEQFF; DNA: TGTGCCACCAGTGATTTCGCTCCCGGCTCCTACAATGAGCAGTTCTTC
J: TRBJ2-5; D: NA; size: once; V: TRBV9; CDR3: CASSSRSQETQYF; DNA: TGTGCCAGCAGTTCACGGAGCCAAGAGACCCAGTACTTC
J: TRBJ1-5; D: NA; size: NA; V: TRBV19; CDR3: CASSISGGQPQHF; DNA: TGTGCCAGTAGTATATCGGGGGGCCAGCCCCAGCATTTT
J: TRBJ2-7; D: TRBD2; size: NA; V: TRBV27; CDR3: CASSPGLAGKVQYF; DNA: TGTGCCAGCAGCCCCGGACTAGCGGGAAAAGTGCAGTACTTC
J: TRBJ1-3; D: NA; size: NA; V: TRBV4-2; CDR3: CASSQDPGRVSGNTIYF; DNA: TGTGCCAGCAGCCAAGATCCCGGCAGGGTCTCTGGAAACACCATATATTTT
J: TRBJ2-7; D: NA; size: NA; V: TRBV6-6; CDR3: CASSPQGYEQYF; DNA: TGTGCCAGCAGCCCCCAGGGGTACGAGCAGTACTTC